This paragraph reports one T cell receptor beta chain. Antigen specificity is unknown. Germline V CDR1 and CDR2: MDHEN, SYDVKM. The CDR3 has 14 residues. V lost 5 bases and J lost 5; bases outside the gene matches: 6. The sample originates from a study of cytomegalovirus exposure and HLA in healthy donors. The study, taken as a whole, reports: Later analysis showed most CMV-associated TCR beta chains appearing HLA-restricted. Reportedly, fewer N-insertions than the 666-donor mean appeared in an Asian-associated ancestry cluster in a later analysis. Researchers counted approximately 160 TCR beta chains as cytomegalovirus-associated.

Use of 60 Vbeta and 13 Jbeta primers characterized the PCR. Here immunoSEQ multiplex PCR was the method, and the copy in TCRdb shows in-frame clones only, minus some. This repertoire shows 140,000 to 150,000 clones, roughly 80% found once; its top ten account for 3.5% to 5.5%. The chain combines TRBV28 with TRBJ1-5; 7 bases are shared with TRBD1. This clonotype was sampled from a middle-aged woman in good health and CMV-seropositive. Material for sequencing was PBMCs. DNA of the CDR3: TGTGCCAGCAGTCCCCGGGACAGCTATCAGCCCCAGCATTTT. The encoded protein is CASSPRDSYQPQHF.